The 2 T cell receptor beta chains presented below share a single source sample, sequenced in a study of T-cell memory formation after mild COVID-19 (dated by TCRdb to the early 2020s). Library preparation used 5' RACE. The data were produced on an Illumina NovaSeq 6000. The public sequencing data were trimmed at Q25 with fastp and processed into clonotypes with MiXCR by TCRdb, which kept only in-frame beta chains. Each record represents a unique CDR3 protein, reported with the most common genes and DNA among its rows. This sample comprises about 250,000 distinct CDR3 sequences, roughly 14% of them detected only once. 2% to 2.5% of the sample rests with the top ten. Specimen: PBMCs or a T cell subset sorted from them (not recorded which). These receptors all come from an adult woman who had mild COVID-19 (a few samples of this study predate the infection). The sample titles of this study are shuffled in the database, so cell type and time point are left out; the donor was told from shared clones.

This clonotype was observed a handful of times. This sequence joins TRBV25-1 and TRBJ1-6; D call uncertain. The CDR3 is 14 residues long. The germline CDR1 and CDR2 sequences are MGHDK and SYGVNS. V lost 5 bases and J lost 8, with 13 bases in between. The CDR3, as DNA: TGTGCCAGCAGTATGTCCGGGAGGCATTCACCCCTCCACTTT. This translates into CASSMSGRHSPLHF.

This clonotype was seen more than once but under ten times. This chain links TRBV12-3 or TRBV12-4 with TRBJ2-5, with TRBD1 identical over 8 bases. The CDR3 loop spans 14 amino acids. V shed 6 bases and J 4 bases; nucleotides not matched to a gene: 7. CDR3 in amino acids: CASRNTGGLETQYF. The CDR3 region has the DNA TGTGCCAGCAGAAATACAGGGGGTTTAGAGACCCAGTACTTC.